Listed below are T cell receptor beta chains from one sample, sequenced in a study of radiation and T cells in renal cell carcinoma. Sequencing used immunoSEQ multiplex PCR; TCRdb keeps in-frame clones, though not all of them. The data hold around 140,000 clones, with 88% observed a single time. This material consisted of blood, taken from a patient whose treatment included radiotherapy and nephrectomy. The source is a woman in her 70s with renal cell carcinoma. The CDR3 runs from the conserved cysteine through the conserved F or W. A D gene is named only where the DNA matches it firmly. Some rows have no size entry. The others give once, few or many, or a class for an expanded clone.

V gene	D gene	clone size	J gene	CDR3 DNA	CDR3 protein
TRBV7-2	.	once	TRBJ1-2	TGTGCCAGCAGCTCCCAGGGTAAAGGCTACACCTTC	CASSSQGKGYTF
TRBV10-1	.	.	TRBJ1-5	TGCGCCAGCAATCCCCAAAAGACAGAGAAGATGGGTCAGCCCCAGCATTTT	CASNPQKTEKMGQPQHF
TRBV29-1	.	.	TRBJ2-1	TGCAGCGTTGGTCAAAATGAGCAGTTCTTC	CSVGQNEQFF
TRBV2	TRBD1	once	TRBJ2-1	TGTGCCAGCAGGGGTGGACAGGGGGCCTACAATGAGCAGTTCTTC	CASRGGQGAYNEQFF
TRBV5-1	.	few	TRBJ2-4	TGCGCCAGCAGCCCACCTGAAGGGGCTATAAACATTCAGTACTTC	CASSPPEGAINIQYF
TRBV11-3	.	.	TRBJ1-4	TGTGCCAGCAGCTCTACTCTTGGGGGGACTGAAAAACTGTTTTTT	CASSSTLGGTEKLFF
TRBV23-1	.	.	TRBJ1-1	TGCGCCAGCAACGCCCCTCGACAGCTGAACACTGAAGCTTTCTTT	CASNAPRQLNTEAFF
TRBV23-1	TRBD2	.	TRBJ2-3	TGCGCCAGCAGTCATCCGGGGGGGGGCACAGATACGCAGTATTTT	CASSHPGGGTDTQYF
TRBV11-3	.	.	TRBJ2-1	TGTGCCAGCAGCCGGAGCTCCTACAATGAGCAGTTCTTC	CASSRSSYNEQFF
TRBV5-1	.	.	TRBJ2-2	TGCGCCAGCAATGGGCCATCTAACACCGGGGAGCTGTTTTTT	CASNGPSNTGELFF